Included here is one T cell receptor beta chain sequence, with context. No antigen is known for it. Per-base quality was not reported, and no clone a single base away is much larger than it. The record originates from a study of vaccination and CD4 T cells after COVID-19 (dated by TCRdb to 2022 to 2024). Looking at the study overall: Every convalescent patient had a positive nasal swab PCR test for SARS-CoV-2, with mild disease in roughly 10 patients and severe disease in one. Six males and four females were included in the convalescent cohort, with two Hispanic individuals, seven Caucasians, two Asians and one multiracial person represented. Each participant got two doses of either the Pfizer-BioNTech BNT162b2 vaccine (n=8) or the Moderna mRNA-1273 vaccine (n=2). Post-COVID blood samples were collected from convalescent patients a median of approximately 100 days after diagnosis, with a range of roughly 35 to 170 days. Culture stimuli were overlapping spike peptide pools from SARS-CoV-2 and from the common cold coronaviruses HCoV-NL63, HCoV-OC43 and HCoV-229E. In more than eight COVID-19 convalescent patients and a few infection-naive healthy vaccine recipients, researchers compared the spike-specific CD4+ TCR repertoire from before mRNA vaccination with the repertoire from after. Control cultures used a CEFX viral epitope pool as positive control, an HIV-1 Nef peptide pool as negative control, or no peptide. The time from the second vaccine dose to post-vaccine blood sampling had a median of roughly 70 days and ranged from about 14 to 250 days. Beyond this particular receptor, the publication reports: In convalescent patients, a median approximately 90% of post-vaccine SARS-CoV-2-reactive clones were detected only after vaccination, suggesting vaccine-specific priming. In convalescent patients, nearly all vaccine-specific clones (304 of 307) were found to be mono-reactive for SARS-CoV-2 spike rather than cross-reactive with common cold coronaviruses. Relatively few convalescent patients were included in the study, and early timepoints after natural infection were not analyzed. Although the median number of SARS-CoV-2-reactive clonotypes went up from 20 to 25 after infection to around 40 after vaccination, the increase was not significant.

The library was built by means of PCR. TCR sequencing of DNA from cultured CD4+ T cells used the Oncomine TCR Beta short-read assay at the Johns Hopkins FTIC core. Genomic DNA was extracted from the cultured CD4+ T cells with the QIAamp micro DNA kit. Oncomine TCR Beta libraries from cultured CD4+ T cells were pooled using unique dual indexes and sequenced on an Illumina iSeq 100. Per the original workflow: Non-productive sequences were filtered out, and CDR3s that did not start with C, did not end with F or W, or were shorter than 7 amino acids were discarded. Antigen-specific clonotypes were identified using the MANAFEST web application through comparison of peptide-stimulated wells with reference and other culture wells. For a clone to be called positive, the clone needed an FDR below 0.05, an odds ratio above 5, and a productive frequency above 0.1% in at least two of three replicate wells. A clonotype was classed as cross-reactive if the clonotype showed significant expansion both in SARS-CoV-2 spike wells and in at least one common cold coronavirus spike condition. Using R version 3.6.1, CDR3 homology was evaluated through Levenshtein distances (stringdist) along with unrooted phylogenetic trees (ape). TCRdb itself trimmed the public reads at Q25 with fastp, ran MiXCR and retained productive beta chains. Duplicate CDR3 protein sequences are folded into a single record with the most common DNA and genes. TCRdb's processing, not the authors', yielded these V and J calls. This sample is represented by 3,200 or so distinct CDR3 sequences; around 80% of them were singletons. The ten largest clonotypes hold less than 30% of the sample.

From the cysteine through the phenylalanine, the CDR3 covers 17 amino acids. The only DNA kept is the CDR3, 51 bases in frame from the first base. For this chain, trimming is 4 bases at the V end and 1 base at the J end, and the number of junction bases without a gene match is 11. The CDR1 and CDR2 encoded by the germline V gene (reference sequence) are DFQATT and SNEGSKA. Read against the paper, the sample's treatment or condition label means: approximately nine-day PBMC culture with coronavirus spike peptide pools or control peptides (ViraFEST assay). The study used the ViraFEST assay, which expanded antigen-specific T cells with peptide pools and then identified expanded clonotypes by TCR sequencing. Positive SARS-CoV-2 PCR tests in the convalescent patients dated from March to December 2020, before Alpha, Beta and Delta variants emerged in the United States. About 2 million PBMCs per well were cultured in IMDM with roughly 5% human AB serum and 8 to 10 IU/ml IL-2, plus 10 ug/ml peptide pools. Half of the culture medium was replaced with fresh IL-2-containing medium on days 3 and 7. CD4+ T cells were isolated after roughly nine days of culture through negative selection using the EasySep CD4+ T cell isolation kit. Ficoll-Paque Plus gradient centrifugation was used to isolate PBMCs from whole blood, and the isolated PBMCs were then either used fresh or cryopreserved at -140C. Each culture condition was generally run in triplicate wells.

This TCR was recovered from a human donor who had recovered from COVID-19. Sequencing was performed on CD4+ T cells from blood, cultured in vitro. The rearranged chain carries TRBV20-1 and TRBJ1-5, with 9 middle bases fitting TRBD1. The DNA sequence reads TGCAGTGCTAAACCGACAGGGGGTGTATGGAGCAATCAGCCCCAGCATTTT. Translation gives CSAKPTGGVWSNQPQHF.